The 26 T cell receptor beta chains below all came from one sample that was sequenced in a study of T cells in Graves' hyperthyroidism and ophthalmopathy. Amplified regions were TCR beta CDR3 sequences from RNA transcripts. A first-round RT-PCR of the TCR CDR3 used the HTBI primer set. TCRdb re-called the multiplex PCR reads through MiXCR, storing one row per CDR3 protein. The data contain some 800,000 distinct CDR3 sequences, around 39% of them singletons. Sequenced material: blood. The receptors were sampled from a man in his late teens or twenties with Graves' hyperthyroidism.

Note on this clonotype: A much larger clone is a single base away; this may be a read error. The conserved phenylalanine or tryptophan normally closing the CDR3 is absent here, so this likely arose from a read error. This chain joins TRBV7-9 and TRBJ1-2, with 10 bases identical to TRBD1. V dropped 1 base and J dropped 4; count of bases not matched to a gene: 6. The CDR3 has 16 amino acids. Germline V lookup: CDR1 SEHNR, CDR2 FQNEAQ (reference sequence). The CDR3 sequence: CASSLGDRGRSYGYTS. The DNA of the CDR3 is TGTGCCAGCAGCTTAGGGGACAGGGGACGATCCTATGGCTACACCTCC.

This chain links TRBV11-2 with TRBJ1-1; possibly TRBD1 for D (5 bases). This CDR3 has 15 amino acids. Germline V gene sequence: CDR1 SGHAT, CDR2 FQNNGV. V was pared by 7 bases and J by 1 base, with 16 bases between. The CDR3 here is CASTWGIGRNTEAFF. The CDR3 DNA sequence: TGTGCCAGCACCTGGGGGATTGGGAGGAACACTGAAGCTTTCTTT.

The CDR3: CSVAGRNTEAFF. The DNA for the CDR3 is TGCAGCGTAGCAGGGCGTAACACTGAAGCTTTCTTT. The chain joins TRBV29-1 to TRBJ1-1; a weak D match, TRBD1 (5 bases). Looked up from germline, CDR1 is SQVTM and CDR2 is ANQGSEA. The CDR3 spans 12 residues. V lost 6 bases, J lost 2 bases, and 10 bases lay in between.

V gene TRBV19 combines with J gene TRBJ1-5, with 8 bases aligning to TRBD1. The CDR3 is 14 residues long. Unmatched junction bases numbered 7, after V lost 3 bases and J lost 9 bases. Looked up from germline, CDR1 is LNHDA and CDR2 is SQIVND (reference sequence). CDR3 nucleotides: TGTGCCAGTAGTATCATACAGGGGGTTCGGCCCCAGCATTTT. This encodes CASSIIQGVRPQHF.

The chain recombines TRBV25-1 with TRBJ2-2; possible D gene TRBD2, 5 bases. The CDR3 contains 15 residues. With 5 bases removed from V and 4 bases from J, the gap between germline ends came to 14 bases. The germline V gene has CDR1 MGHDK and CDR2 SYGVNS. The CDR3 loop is CASSLTGTATGELFF. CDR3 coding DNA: TGTGCCAGCAGTTTAACGGGAACGGCCACCGGGGAGCTGTTTTTT.

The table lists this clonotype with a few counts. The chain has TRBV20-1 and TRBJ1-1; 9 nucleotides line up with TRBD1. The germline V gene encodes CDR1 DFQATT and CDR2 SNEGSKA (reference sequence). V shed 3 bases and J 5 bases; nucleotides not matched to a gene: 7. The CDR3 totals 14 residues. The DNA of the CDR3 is TGCAGTGCTAGCCGCCGGGACAGGGTTACTGAAGCTTTCTTT. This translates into CSASRRDRVTEAFF.

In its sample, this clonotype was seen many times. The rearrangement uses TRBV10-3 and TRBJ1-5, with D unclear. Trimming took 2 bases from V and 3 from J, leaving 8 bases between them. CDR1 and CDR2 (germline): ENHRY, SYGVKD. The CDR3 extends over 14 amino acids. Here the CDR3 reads CAISEALANQPQHF. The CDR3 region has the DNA TGTGCCATCAGTGAGGCCCTAGCCAATCAGCCCCAGCATTTT.

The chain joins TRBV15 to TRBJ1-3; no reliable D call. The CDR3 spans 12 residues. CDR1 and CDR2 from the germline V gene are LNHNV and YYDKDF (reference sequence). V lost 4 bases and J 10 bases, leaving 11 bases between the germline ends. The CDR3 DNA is TGTGCCACCAGCATAGACAAGCCGACCATATATTTT. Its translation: CATSIDKPTIYF.

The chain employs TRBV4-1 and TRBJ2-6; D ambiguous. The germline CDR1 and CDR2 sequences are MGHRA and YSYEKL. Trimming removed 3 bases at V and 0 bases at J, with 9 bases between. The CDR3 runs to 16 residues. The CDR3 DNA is TGCGCCAGCAGCCAGGCGGTAGGCTCTGGGGCCAACGTCCTGACTTTC. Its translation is CASSQAVGSGANVLTF.

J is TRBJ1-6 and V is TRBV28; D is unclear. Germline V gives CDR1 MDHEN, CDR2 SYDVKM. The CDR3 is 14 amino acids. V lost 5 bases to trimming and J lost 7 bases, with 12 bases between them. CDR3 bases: TGTGCCAGCAGTCCCCACACATTCAATTCACCCCTCCACTTT. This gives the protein CASSPHTFNSPLHF.

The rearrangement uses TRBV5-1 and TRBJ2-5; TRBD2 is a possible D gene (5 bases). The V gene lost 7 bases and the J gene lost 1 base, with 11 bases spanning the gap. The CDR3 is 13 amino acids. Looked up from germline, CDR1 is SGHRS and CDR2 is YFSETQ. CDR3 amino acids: CASGDGGQETQYF. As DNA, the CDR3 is TGCGCCAGCGGAGACGGAGGCCAAGAGACCCAGTACTTC.

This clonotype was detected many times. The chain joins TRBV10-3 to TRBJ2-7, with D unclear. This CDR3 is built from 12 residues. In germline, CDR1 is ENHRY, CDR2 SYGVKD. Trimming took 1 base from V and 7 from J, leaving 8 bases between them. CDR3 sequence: CAISEWAPEQYF. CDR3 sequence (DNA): TGTGCCATCAGTGAGTGGGCCCCGGAGCAGTACTTC.

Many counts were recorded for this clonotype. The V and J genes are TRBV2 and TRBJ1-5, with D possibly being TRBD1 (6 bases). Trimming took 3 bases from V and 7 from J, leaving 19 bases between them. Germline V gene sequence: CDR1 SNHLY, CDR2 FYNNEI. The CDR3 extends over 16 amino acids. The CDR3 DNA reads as TGTGCCAGCAGTGAGGGGCAGGGGAGGAGGAAACAGCCCCAGCATTTT. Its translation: CASSEGQGRRKQPQHF. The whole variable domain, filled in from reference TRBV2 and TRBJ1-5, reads EPEVTQTPSHQVTQMGQEVILRCVPISNHLYFYWYRQILGQKVEFLVSFYNNEISEKSEIFDDQFSVERPDGSNFTLKIRSTKLEDSAMYFCASSEGQGRRKQPQHFGDGTRLSIL.

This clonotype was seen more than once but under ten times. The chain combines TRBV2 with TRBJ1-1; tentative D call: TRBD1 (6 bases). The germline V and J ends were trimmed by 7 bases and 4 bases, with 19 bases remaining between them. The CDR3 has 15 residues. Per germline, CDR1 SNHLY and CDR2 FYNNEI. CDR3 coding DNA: TGTGCCAGCATGGGGGTCGGGGGCGTGTTCACTGAAGCTTTCTTT. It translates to CASMGVGGVFTEAFF.

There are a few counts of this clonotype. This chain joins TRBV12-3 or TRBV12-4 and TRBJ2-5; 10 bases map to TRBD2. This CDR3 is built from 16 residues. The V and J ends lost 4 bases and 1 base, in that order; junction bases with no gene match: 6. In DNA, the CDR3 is TGTGCCAGCAGTTCTACTAGCGGGGCCATCCAAGAGACCCAGTACTTC. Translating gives CASSSTSGAIQETQYF.

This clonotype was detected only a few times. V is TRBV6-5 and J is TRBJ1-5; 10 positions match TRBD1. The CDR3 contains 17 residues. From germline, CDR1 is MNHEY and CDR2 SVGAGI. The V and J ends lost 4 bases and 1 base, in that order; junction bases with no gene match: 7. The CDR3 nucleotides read TGTGCCAGCAGTTGGGACAGGGGTAATCGAAGCAATCAGCCCCAGCATTTT. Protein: CASSWDRGNRSNQPQHF.

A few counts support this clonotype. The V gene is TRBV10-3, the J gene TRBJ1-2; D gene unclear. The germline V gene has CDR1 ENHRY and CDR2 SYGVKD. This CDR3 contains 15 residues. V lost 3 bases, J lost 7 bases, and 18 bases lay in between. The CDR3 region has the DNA TGTGCCATCAGTGACGGGCCACCCCAACCTAGTGGCTACACCTTC. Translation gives CAISDGPPQPSGYTF.

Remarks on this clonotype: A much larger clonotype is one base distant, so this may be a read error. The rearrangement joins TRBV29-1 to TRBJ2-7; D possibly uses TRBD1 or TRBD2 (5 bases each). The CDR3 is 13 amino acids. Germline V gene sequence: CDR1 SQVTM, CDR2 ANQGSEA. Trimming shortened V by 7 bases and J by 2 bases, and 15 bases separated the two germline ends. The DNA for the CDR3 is TGCAGCGCTTGGGACCGAGGACCCTACGAGCAGTACTTC. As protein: CSAWDRGPYEQYF.

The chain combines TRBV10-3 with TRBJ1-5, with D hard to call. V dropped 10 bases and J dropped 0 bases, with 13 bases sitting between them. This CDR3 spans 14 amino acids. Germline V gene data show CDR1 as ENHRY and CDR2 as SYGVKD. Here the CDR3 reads CASTGIYSNQPQHF. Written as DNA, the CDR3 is TGTGCCAGCACGGGAATCTATAGCAATCAGCCCCAGCATTTT.

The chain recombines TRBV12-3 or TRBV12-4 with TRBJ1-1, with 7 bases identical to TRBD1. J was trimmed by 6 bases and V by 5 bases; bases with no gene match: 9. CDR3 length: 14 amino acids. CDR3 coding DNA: TGTGCCAGCAGTCTCCTCCGGGACAGACCTGAAGCTTTCTTT. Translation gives CASSLLRDRPEAFF.

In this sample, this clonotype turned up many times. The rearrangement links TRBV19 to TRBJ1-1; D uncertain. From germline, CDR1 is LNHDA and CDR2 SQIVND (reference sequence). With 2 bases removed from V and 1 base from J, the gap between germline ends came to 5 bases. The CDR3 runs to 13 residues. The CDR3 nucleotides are TGTGCCAGTAGTATACCGCCGAACACTGAAGCTTTCTTT. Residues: CASSIPPNTEAFF.

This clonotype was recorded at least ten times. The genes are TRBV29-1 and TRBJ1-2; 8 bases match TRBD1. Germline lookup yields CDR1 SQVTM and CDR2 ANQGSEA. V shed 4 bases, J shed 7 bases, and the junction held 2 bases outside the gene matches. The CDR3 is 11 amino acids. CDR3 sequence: CSVAGGGGYTF. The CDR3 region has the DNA TGCAGCGTTGCAGGGGGCGGTGGCTACACCTTC. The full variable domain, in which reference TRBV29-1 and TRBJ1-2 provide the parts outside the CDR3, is SAVISQKPSRDICQRGTSLTIQCQVDSQVTMMFWYRQQPGQSLTLIATANQGSEATYESGFVIDKFPISRPNLTFSTLTVSNMSPEDSSIYLCSVAGGGGYTFGSGTRLTVV.

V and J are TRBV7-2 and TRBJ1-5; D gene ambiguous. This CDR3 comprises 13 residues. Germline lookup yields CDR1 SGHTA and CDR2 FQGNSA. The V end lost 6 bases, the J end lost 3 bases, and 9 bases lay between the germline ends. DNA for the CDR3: TGTGCCAGCAGGGCAGGCCTCAATCAGCCCCAGCATTTT. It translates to CASRAGLNQPQHF.

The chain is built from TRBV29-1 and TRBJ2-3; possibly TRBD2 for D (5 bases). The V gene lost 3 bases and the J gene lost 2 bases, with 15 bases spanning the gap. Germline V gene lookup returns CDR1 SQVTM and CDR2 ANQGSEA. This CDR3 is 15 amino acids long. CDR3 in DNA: TGCAGCGTTGATTCGGACTCTACCCCCACAGATACGCAGTATTTT. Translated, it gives CSVDSDSTPTDTQYF.

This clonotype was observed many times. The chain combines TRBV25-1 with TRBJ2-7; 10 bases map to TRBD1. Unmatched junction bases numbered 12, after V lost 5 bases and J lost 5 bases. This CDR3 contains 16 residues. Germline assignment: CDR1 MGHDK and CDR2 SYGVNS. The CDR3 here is CASSPDRGIGWHEQYF. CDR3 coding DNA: TGTGCCAGCAGTCCGGACAGGGGGATTGGGTGGCACGAGCAGTACTTC.

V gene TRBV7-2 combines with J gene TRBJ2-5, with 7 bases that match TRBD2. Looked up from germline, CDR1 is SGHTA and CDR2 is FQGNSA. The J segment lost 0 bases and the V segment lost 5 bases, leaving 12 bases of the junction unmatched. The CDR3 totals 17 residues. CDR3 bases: TGTGCCAGCAGCCCCGAATGGGGGGGTTTGTACCAAGAGACCCAGTACTTC. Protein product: CASSPEWGGLYQETQYF.